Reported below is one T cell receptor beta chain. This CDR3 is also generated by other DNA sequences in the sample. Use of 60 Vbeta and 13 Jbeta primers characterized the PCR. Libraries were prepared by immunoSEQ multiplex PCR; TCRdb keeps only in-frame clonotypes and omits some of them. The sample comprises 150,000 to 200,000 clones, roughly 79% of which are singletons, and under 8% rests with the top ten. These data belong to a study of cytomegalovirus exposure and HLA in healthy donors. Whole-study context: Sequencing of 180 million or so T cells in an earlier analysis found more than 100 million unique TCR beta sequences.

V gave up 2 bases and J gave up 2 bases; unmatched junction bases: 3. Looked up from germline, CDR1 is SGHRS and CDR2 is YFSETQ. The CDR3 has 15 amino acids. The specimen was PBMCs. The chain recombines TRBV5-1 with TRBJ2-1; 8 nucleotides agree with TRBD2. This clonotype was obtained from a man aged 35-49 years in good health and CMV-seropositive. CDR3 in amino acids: CASSLTSGTYNEQFF. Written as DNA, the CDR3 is TGCGCCAGCAGCTTAACTAGCGGAACCTACAATGAGCAGTTCTTC.